This TCR beta chain was recovered during a study of T cell responses to AZD1222 COVID-19 vaccine. General observations from the study: Clonal diversity may have been underestimated, and the donors were mostly white British, with more females than males. Spike-specific TCR breadth and depth were elevated following two AZD1222 doses. Reports indicate that nearly half of spike-specific TCRs are directed at unmutated variant regions. Seropositive AZD1222 recipients at baseline numbered only six or seven.

CDR3 length equals 15 residues. The V gene's germline CDR1 is SGDLS and CDR2 YYNGEE. The V end was cut by 6 bases, the J end by 5 bases, with 17 bases between. Note on this clone: Its antigen is as yet unknown.

Assay used: immunoSEQ multiplex PCR; TCRdb lists only in-frame clones, some missing. The data contain 120,000 to 150,000 clones, approximately 88% of them seen just once; the ten biggest clones take up about 15%. The chain combines TRBV9 with TRBJ2-2; the D call may be TRBD1 or TRBD2 (5 bases each). The TCR comes from an adult in good health. The source was peripheral blood, collected on day 0 of AZD1222 vaccination. The CDR3 region is CASTLRGEGTGELFF. The CDR3 coding sequence is TGTGCCAGCACCCTTAGGGGAGAAGGGACCGGGGAGCTGTTTTTT.